What follows are 15 T cell receptor beta chains derived from one specimen sequenced in a study of control samples from healthy donors and cancer patients (dated by TCRdb to the early 2020s). The method was the immunoSEQ multiplex PCR assay. Drawn from immuneACCESS, this table holds only the in-frame rearrangements with V and J called that TCRdb kept. Clones are partly lost; checked studies trace under half to an unresolved V gene and leave the rest unexplained. This sample lists about 71,000 clones; over 85% were detected once. The ten most abundant clones make up under 20% of the sample. The source material was PBMCs. The origin of the receptors is a man in his sixties with lung cancer.

This clone was observed a few times. The chain uses TRBV2 and TRBJ1-5; weak D call: TRBD1 (5 bases). Germline lookup yields CDR1 SNHLY and CDR2 FYNNEI. The V end was cut by 3 bases, the J end by 4 bases, with 16 bases between. CDR3 length: 16 residues. Written as DNA, the CDR3 is TGTGCCAGCAGTGATAGATGGGGCGGGGATAATCAGCCCCAGCATTTT. Its protein product is CASSDRWGGDNQPQHF. The whole variable domain, remainder taken from reference TRBV2 and TRBJ1-5, is EPEVTQTPSHQVTQMGQEVILRCVPISNHLYFYWYRQILGQKVEFLVSFYNNEISEKSEIFDDQFSVERPDGSNFTLKIRSTKLEDSAMYFCASSDRWGGDNQPQHFGDGTRLSIL.

CDR3: CASSKVGPSGRKSTDTQYF. CDR3 DNA: TGTGCCAGCAGCAAAGTCGGTCCTAGCGGAAGAAAAAGCACAGATACGCAGTATTTT. The V call is TRBV21-1, the J call TRBJ2-3; TRBD2 is taken as the D call from the table, unchecked against the DNA. TRBV21-1 is an annotated pseudogene. The CDR3 is 19 residues long.

The chain uses TRBV4-2 and TRBJ1-2; D uncertain. The germline V gene encodes CDR1 LGHNA and CDR2 YNFKEQ. The V and J ends lost 1 base and 1 base respectively, with 4 bases between them. The CDR3 runs 13 residues. CDR3 DNA sequence: TGTGCCAGCAGCCAAGGACTTAACTATGGCTACACCTTC. Translating gives CASSQGLNYGYTF.

The chain has TRBV11-3 and TRBJ2-7; D is possibly TRBD2 (5 bases). Per the germline V gene, CDR1 is SGHNT and CDR2 is YENEEA. The CDR3 consists of 13 residues. Trimming removed 4 bases from V and 5 bases from J, with 12 bases in between. The CDR3 coding sequence is TGTGCCAGCAGCTACGAGGGTCCCGACGAGCAGTACGTC. Residues: CASSYEGPDEQYV.

The chain links TRBV3-1 (or the pseudogene TRBV3-2) to TRBJ2-2, with 9 bases identical to TRBD2. This CDR3 has 14 residues. Germline V gives CDR1 LGHDT, CDR2 YNNKEL (reference sequence). Trimming cost V 3 bases and J 6 bases; bases outside gene matches: 2. This CDR3 reads CASSQLAGPGELFF. Here the CDR3 DNA reads TGTGCCAGCAGCCAGCTAGCGGGGCCCGGGGAGCTGTTTTTT.

This chain connects TRBV3-1 (or the pseudogene TRBV3-2) to TRBJ2-3; 9 positions match TRBD2. With V trimmed by 1 base and J by 2 bases, 7 bases remained unmatched. In germline, CDR1 is LGHDT, CDR2 YNNKEL (reference sequence). The CDR3 runs 17 residues. DNA of the CDR3: TGTGCCAGCAGCCAAGGGTCTAGCGGGGTCTTCACAGATACGCAGTATTTT. Encoded protein: CASSQGSSGVFTDTQYF.

CDR3: CASSLVQGSGNTIYF. The CDR3 bases are TGTGCCAGCAGCTTGGTTCAGGGCTCGGGAAACACCATATATTTT. The gene calls are TRBV5-8 and TRBJ1-3; D possibly corresponds to TRBD1 (5 bases). Germline CDR1 and CDR2: SGHTS and YDEGEE. V was pared by 0 bases and J by 4 bases, with 11 bases between. CDR3 length: 15 residues.

CDR3 nucleotide sequence: TGTGCCAGCAGCTCGGGACTAGCGGGGAACAATGAGCAGTTCTTC. Translating gives CASSSGLAGNNEQFF. This chain uses TRBV5-4 with TRBJ2-1; 13 bases agree with TRBD2. CDR1 and CDR2 from the germline V gene are SGHNT and YYREEE (reference sequence). After removal of 3 bases from V and 5 bases from J, the junction contained 2 bases not matched to a gene. The CDR3 is made up of 15 amino acids.

The genes are TRBV19 and TRBJ2-2; D not resolved. Trimming removed 9 bases at V and 4 bases at J, with 12 bases between. CDR1 is LNHDA, CDR2 SQIVND, per germline (reference sequence). The CDR3 contains 13 residues. CDR3 protein: CASSRAPTGELFF. In nucleotides, the CDR3 is TGTGCCAGCTCCCGGGCGCCCACCGGGGAGCTGTTTTTT.

The chain carries TRBV29-1 and TRBJ2-5; 9 bases align to TRBD1. Germline V gene lookup returns CDR1 SQVTM and CDR2 ANQGSEA. V dropped 3 bases and J dropped 2; count of bases not matched to a gene: 10. The CDR3 is 16 residues long. The CDR3 coding sequence is TGCAGCGTTGATACCCTCTCGGACAGGGGTCAAGAGACCCAGTACTTC. It codes for CSVDTLSDRGQETQYF. The variable domain in full, with the rest retrieved from reference TRBV29-1 and TRBJ2-5, is SAVISQKPSRDICQRGTSLTIQCQVDSQVTMMFWYRQQPGQSLTLIATANQGSEATYESGFVIDKFPISRPNLTFSTLTVSNMSPEDSSIYLCSVDTLSDRGQETQYFGPGTRLLVL.

The rearrangement joins TRBV18 to TRBJ1-1; no clear D gene. Germline CDR1 KGHSH, CDR2 LQKENI. CDR3 size: 16 residues. The V gene lost 2 bases and the J gene lost 1 base, with 14 bases spanning the gap. The CDR3 DNA follows: TGTGCCAGCTCACCAAGGAAACAATCCCAGAACACTGAAGCTTTCTTT. As protein: CASSPRKQSQNTEAFF.

The chain recombines TRBV13 with TRBJ2-6; unclear D gene. Germline CDR1 reads PRHDT; CDR2 reads FYEKMQ (reference sequence). The CDR3 loop spans 14 amino acids. Between the trimmed V and J ends, which lost 4 bases and 0 bases, there was a span of 4 bases. CDR3 nucleotide sequence: TGTGCCAGCAGCTCAAGCTCTGGGGCCAACGTCCTGACTTTC. It yields the protein CASSSSSGANVLTF.

The CDR3 sequence is CASSLALSGGDYNEQFF. The DNA of the CDR3 is TGTGCCAGCAGCCTTGCCCTTAGCGGGGGGGACTACAATGAGCAGTTCTTC. The rearrangement joins TRBV4-2 to TRBJ2-1; 11 positions agree with TRBD2. V shed 4 bases, J shed 3 bases, and the junction held 8 bases outside the gene matches. Looked up from germline, CDR1 is LGHNA and CDR2 is YNFKEQ. The CDR3 is 17 amino acids.

The chain carries TRBV5-6 and TRBJ1-2; maybe TRBD1 (5 bases). This CDR3 contains 13 residues. Germline assignment: CDR1 SGHDT and CDR2 YYEEEE. The V end was cut by 4 bases, the J end by 8 bases, with 15 bases between. The CDR3 nucleotides read TGTGCCAGCAGCCTCGGGGGAGGAGGCGGCTACACCTTC. Its translation is CASSLGGGGGYTF.

This chain links TRBV6-4 with TRBJ2-2; D unresolved. This CDR3 comprises 14 residues. Trimming pared 3 bases from V and 3 bases from J, leaving 8 bases between. Germline CDR1 is MRHNA and CDR2 is SNTAGT. CDR3 in DNA: TGTGCCAGCAGTGAACGGATCTACACCGGGGAGCTGTTTTTT. The encoded protein is CASSERIYTGELFF.